Below are 9 T cell receptor beta chains sequenced from a single sample in a study of T cells in narcolepsy. Sequencing was performed with immunoSEQ multiplex PCR; in TCRdb, only in-frame clones are kept and a portion is missing. The data contain fewer than 30,000 clones, 85% to 90% of them singletons. The specimen was CD45RA- memory CD4+ T cells from PBMCs. These receptors came from a human donor with narcolepsy.

This rearrangement joins TRBV15 to TRBJ2-5, with D possibly being TRBD2 (5 bases). Trimming stripped 1 base from V and 1 base from J, with 7 bases between. This CDR3 is built from 14 residues. Germline CDR1 LNHNV, CDR2 YYDKDF (reference sequence). In DNA, the CDR3 is TGTGCCACCAGCAGAGGGGAGATCCAAGAGACCCAGTACTTC. Amino acids: CATSRGEIQETQYF.

This chain links TRBV5-1 with TRBJ2-7; 9 bases line up with TRBD1. The ends lost 3 bases at V and 6 bases at J; junction bases unmatched: 7. CDR1 and CDR2 from the germline V gene are SGHRS and YFSETQ. The CDR3 is made up of 14 amino acids. The CDR3 reads CASSSTQGAGEQYF. For the CDR3, the DNA is TGCGCCAGCAGCTCCACACAGGGGGCCGGCGAGCAGTACTTC.

The genes are TRBV7-2 and TRBJ2-2; TRBD2 matches 11 bases. This CDR3 has 19 amino acids. Germline CDR1 SGHTA, CDR2 FQGNSA. With 4 bases clipped from V and 2 bases from J, the junction kept 12 bases outside the gene matches. As DNA, the CDR3 is TGTGCCAGCAGCTCACAGGGTCCTAGCGGGAGGACTAACACCGGGGAGCTGTTTTTT. Amino acid sequence: CASSSQGPSGRTNTGELFF.

V and J are TRBV5-8 and TRBJ2-5; 7 bases fit TRBD2. Trimming took 7 bases from V and 4 from J; bases not matched to a gene: 13. The CDR3 contains 15 residues. Germline loops: CDR1 SGHTS, CDR2 YDEGEE. CDR3 sequence reads: CASVRMAGVRETQYF. In DNA form, the CDR3 reads TGTGCCAGCGTCCGAATGGCGGGAGTAAGAGAGACCCAGTACTTC.

The rearrangement links TRBV7-9 to TRBJ2-7; 9 bases align to TRBD1. Per germline, CDR1 SEHNR and CDR2 FQNEAQ (reference sequence). V gave up 5 bases and J gave up 8 bases; unmatched junction bases: 10. This CDR3 is 14 amino acids long. This CDR3 is CASSGRTGALQQYF. CDR3 coding DNA: TGTGCCAGCAGCGGGCGGACAGGGGCCCTTCAGCAGTACTTC. Supplemented by reference TRBV7-9 and TRBJ2-7, the full variable domain reads DTGVSQNPRHKITKRGQNVTFRCDPISEHNRLYWYRQTLGQGPEFLTYFQNEAQLEKSRLLSDRFSAERPKGSFSTLEIQRTEQGDSAMYLCASSGRTGALQQYFGPGTRLTVT.

This clone has just a few counts. The V call is TRBV19, the J call TRBJ2-5; 7 bases agree with TRBD2. Germline V CDR1 and CDR2: LNHDA, SQIVND (reference sequence). The CDR3 consists of 16 residues. After removal of 5 bases from V and 4 bases from J, the junction contained 13 bases not matched to a gene. Here the CDR3 DNA reads TGTGCCAGTAGTCTCCCGGGCAGGGCGGGAGCAGAGACCCAGTACTTC. It yields the protein CASSLPGRAGAETQYF.

The V gene is TRBV11-1, the J gene TRBJ2-7; 8 nucleotides align to TRBD2. CDR3 size: 15 residues. With 6 bases clipped from V and 5 bases from J, the junction kept 12 bases outside the gene matches. Germline V lookup: CDR1 SGHAT, CDR2 FQDESV (reference sequence). CDR3 coding DNA: TGTGCCAGCAGTCCGGACGGGAGGGAGAGTCACGAGCAGTACTTC. This codes for CASSPDGRESHEQYF.

This clone was observed a handful of times. The rearrangement uses TRBV6-5 and TRBJ2-7, with 7 bases aligning to TRBD1. This CDR3 contains 13 residues. V shed 6 bases, J shed 2 bases, and the junction held 4 bases outside the gene matches. From germline, CDR1 is MNHEY and CDR2 SVGAGI. CDR3: CASRKQGTYEQYF. DNA for the CDR3: TGTGCCAGCAGGAAACAGGGGACCTACGAGCAGTACTTC.

The chain couples TRBV5-1 to TRBJ2-6, with 14 nucleotides matching TRBD2. This CDR3 is 19 amino acids long. Germline trimming cut 4 bases from V and 3 bases from J; bases unmatched to any gene: 9. Germline V gene data show CDR1 as SGHRS and CDR2 as YFSETQ. This CDR3 is CASSKPRLAGGDGANVLTF. In DNA form, the CDR3 reads TGCGCCAGCAGCAAGCCCCGACTAGCGGGAGGGGATGGGGCCAACGTCCTGACTTTC.